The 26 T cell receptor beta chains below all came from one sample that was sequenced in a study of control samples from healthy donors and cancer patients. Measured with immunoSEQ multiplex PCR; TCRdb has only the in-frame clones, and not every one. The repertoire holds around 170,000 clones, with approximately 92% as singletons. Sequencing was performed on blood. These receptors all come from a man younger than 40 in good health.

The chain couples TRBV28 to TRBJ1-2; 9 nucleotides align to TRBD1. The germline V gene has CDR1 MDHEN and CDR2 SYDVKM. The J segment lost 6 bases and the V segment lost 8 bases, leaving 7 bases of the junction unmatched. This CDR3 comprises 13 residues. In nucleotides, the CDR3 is TGTGCCAGCCTCCGGGACAGGGTGAATGGCTACACCTTC. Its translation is CASLRDRVNGYTF.

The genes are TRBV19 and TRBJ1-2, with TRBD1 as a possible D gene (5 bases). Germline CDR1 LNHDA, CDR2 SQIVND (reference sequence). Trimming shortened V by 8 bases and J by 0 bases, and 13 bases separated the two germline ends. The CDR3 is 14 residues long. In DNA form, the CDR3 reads TGTGCCAGTCTCGCGGACACCTCTAACTATGGCTACACCTTC. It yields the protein CASLADTSNYGYTF.

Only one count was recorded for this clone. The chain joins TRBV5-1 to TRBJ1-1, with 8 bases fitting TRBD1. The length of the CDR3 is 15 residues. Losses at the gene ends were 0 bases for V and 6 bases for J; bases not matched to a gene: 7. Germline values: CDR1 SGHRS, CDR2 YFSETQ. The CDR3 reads CASSLAQGAVSEAFF. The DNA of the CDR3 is TGCGCCAGCAGCTTGGCCCAGGGGGCAGTGTCTGAAGCTTTCTTT.

The CDR3: CASSYSGWNYGYTF. CDR3 sequence (DNA): TGTGCCAGCAGTTACTCGGGTTGGAACTATGGCTACACCTTC. The chain joins TRBV6-2 or TRBV6-3 to TRBJ1-2; D uncertain. Looked up from germline, CDR1 is MNHEY and CDR2 is SVGEGT. The CDR3 has 14 amino acids. The V gene lost 0 bases and the J gene lost 2 bases, with 7 bases spanning the gap.

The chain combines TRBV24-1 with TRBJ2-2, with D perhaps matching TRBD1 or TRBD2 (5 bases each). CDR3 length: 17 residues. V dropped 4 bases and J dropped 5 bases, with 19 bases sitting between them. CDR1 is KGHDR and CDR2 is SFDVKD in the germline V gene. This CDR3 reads CATSDRVRGRGTGELFF. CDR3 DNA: TGTGCCACCAGTGACCGAGTTAGGGGCAGAGGGACCGGGGAGCTGTTTTTT.

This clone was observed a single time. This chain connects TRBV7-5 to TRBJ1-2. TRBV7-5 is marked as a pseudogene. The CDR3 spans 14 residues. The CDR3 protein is CARSLGHLNYGYTF. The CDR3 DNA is TGTGCCAGAAGCTTAGGCCACCTGAACTATGGCTACACCTTC.

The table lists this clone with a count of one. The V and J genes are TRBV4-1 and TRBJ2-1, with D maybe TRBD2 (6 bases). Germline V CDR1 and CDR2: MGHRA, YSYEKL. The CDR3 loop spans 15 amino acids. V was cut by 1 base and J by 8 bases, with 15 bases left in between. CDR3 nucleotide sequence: TGCGCCAGCAGCCAAGCGGGGAGGCCGGGGGATGAGCAGTTCTTC. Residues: CASSQAGRPGDEQFF.

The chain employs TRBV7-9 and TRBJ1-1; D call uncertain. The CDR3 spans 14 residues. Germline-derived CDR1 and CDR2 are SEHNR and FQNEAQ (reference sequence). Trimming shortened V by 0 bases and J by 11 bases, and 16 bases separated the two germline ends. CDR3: CASSLALTGHGAFF. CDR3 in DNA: TGTGCCAGCAGCTTAGCCTTGACCGGTCATGGGGCTTTCTTT.

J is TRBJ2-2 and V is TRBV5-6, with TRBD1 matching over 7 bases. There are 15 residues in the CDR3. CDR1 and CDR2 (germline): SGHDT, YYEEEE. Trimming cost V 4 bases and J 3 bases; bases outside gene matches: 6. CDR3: CASSLLDRHTGELFF. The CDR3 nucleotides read TGTGCCAGCAGCCTCCTGGACAGGCACACCGGGGAGCTGTTTTTT.

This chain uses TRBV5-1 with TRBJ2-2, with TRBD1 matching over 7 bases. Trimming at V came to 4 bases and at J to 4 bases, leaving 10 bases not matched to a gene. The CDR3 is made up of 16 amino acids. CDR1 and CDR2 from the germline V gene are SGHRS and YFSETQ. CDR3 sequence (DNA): TGCGCCAGCAGCCCCGGCCGGGACAGCCTCACCGGGGAGCTGTTTTTT. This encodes CASSPGRDSLTGELFF.

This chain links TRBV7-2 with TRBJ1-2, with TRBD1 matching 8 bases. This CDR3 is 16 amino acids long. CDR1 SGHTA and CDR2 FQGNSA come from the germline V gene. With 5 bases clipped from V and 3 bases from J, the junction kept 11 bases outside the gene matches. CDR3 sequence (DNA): TGTGCCAGCAGCGCTCGAATACTGACAGGGGACTATGGCTACACCTTC. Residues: CASSARILTGDYGYTF.

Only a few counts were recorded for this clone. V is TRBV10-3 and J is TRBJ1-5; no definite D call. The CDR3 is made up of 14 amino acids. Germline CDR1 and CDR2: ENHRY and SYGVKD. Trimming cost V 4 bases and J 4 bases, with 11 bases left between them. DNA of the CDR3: TGTGCCATCAGTGGGGAAGGTAATAATCAGCCCCAGCATTTT. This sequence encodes CAISGEGNNQPQHF.

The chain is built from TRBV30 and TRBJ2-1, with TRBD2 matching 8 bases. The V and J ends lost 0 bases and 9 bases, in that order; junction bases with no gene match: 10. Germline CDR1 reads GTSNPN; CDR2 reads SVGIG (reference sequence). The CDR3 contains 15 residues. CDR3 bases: TGTGCCTGGAGTGTAGGGCTAGCGGGTGCCATTGAGCAGTTCTTC. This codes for CAWSVGLAGAIEQFF.

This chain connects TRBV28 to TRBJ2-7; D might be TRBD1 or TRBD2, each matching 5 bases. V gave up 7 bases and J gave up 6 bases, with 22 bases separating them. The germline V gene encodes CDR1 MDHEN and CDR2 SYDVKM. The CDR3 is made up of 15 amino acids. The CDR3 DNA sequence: TGTGCCAGCACCCTCTCCCGGGGCAGATCTGGCGAGCAGTACTTC. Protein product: CASTLSRGRSGEQYF.

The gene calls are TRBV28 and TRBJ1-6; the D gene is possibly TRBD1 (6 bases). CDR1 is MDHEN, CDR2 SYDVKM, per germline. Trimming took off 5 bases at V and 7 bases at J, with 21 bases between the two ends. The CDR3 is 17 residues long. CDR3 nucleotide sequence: TGTGCCAGCAGTCCTTGGGGGAGTGAGGGGGTGAATTCACCCCTCCACTTT. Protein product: CASSPWGSEGVNSPLHF.

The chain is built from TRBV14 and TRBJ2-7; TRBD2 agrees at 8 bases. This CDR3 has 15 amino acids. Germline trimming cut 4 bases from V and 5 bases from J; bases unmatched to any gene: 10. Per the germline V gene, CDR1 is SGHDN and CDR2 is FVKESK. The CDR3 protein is CASSPGGVFIHEQYF. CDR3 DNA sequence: TGTGCCAGCAGCCCCGGGGGGGTGTTCATCCACGAGCAGTACTTC.

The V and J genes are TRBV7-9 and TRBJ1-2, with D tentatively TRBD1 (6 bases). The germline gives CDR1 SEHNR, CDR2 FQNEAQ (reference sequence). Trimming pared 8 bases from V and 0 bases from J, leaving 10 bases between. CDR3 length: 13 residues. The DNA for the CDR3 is TGTGCCAGCGGGGACACAACTAACTATGGCTACACCTTC. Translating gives CASGDTTNYGYTF.

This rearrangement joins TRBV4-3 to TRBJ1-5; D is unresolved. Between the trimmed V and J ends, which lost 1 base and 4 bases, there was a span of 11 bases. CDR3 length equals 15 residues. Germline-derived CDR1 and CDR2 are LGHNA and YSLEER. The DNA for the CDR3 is TGCGCCAGCAGCCAAGGCCTTGAGAGGAATCAGCCCCAGCATTTT. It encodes CASSQGLERNQPQHF.

The CDR3 spells CASSDSYNEQFF. The CDR3 DNA is TGTGCCAGCTCTGACTCCTACAATGAGCAGTTCTTC. The gene calls are TRBV9 and TRBJ2-1, with no clear D. The germline V and J ends were trimmed by 7 bases and 0 bases, with 5 bases remaining between them. This CDR3 has 12 amino acids. CDR1 is SGDLS, CDR2 YYNGEE, per germline.

The chain's CDR3 is CASSSNPSGLAGGGTQYF. The CDR3, as DNA: TGTGCCAGCAGCTCGAACCCCTCCGGACTAGCGGGGGGTGGAACCCAGTACTTC. The chain joins TRBV11-2 to TRBJ2-5, with TRBD2 matching over 14 bases. This CDR3 region has 18 residues. V shed 4 bases and J 8 bases; nucleotides not matched to a gene: 15. Per germline, CDR1 SGHAT and CDR2 FQNNGV.

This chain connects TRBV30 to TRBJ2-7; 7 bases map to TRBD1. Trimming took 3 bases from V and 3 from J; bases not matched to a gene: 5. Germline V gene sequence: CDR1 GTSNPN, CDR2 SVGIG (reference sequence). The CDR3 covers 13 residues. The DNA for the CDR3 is TGTGCCTGGAGCCCCGGGACAGACTACGAGCAGTACTTC. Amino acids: CAWSPGTDYEQYF.

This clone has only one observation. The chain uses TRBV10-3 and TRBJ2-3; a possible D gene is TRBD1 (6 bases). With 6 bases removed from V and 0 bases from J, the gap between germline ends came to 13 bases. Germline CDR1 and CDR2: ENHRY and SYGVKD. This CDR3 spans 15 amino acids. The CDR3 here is CAIREGTRSTDTQYF. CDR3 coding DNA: TGTGCCATCAGGGAAGGGACACGGAGCACAGATACGCAGTATTTT.

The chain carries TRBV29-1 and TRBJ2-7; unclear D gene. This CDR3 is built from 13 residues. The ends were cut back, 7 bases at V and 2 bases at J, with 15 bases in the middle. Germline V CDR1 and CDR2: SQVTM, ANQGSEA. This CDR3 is CSAFTQIPYEQYF. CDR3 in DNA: TGCAGCGCCTTTACCCAGATCCCCTACGAGCAGTACTTC.

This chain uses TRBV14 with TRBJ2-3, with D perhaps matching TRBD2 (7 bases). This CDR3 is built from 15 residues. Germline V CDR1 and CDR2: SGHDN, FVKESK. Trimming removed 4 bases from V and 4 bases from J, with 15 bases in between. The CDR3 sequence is CASSRPGGPADTQYF. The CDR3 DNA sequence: TGTGCCAGCAGCCGCCCCGGGGGGCCCGCAGATACGCAGTATTTT.

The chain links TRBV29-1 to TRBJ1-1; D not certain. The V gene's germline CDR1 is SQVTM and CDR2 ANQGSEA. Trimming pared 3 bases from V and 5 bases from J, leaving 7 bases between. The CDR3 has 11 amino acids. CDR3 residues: CSVDTATEAFF. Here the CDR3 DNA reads TGCAGCGTTGATACGGCAACTGAAGCTTTCTTT.

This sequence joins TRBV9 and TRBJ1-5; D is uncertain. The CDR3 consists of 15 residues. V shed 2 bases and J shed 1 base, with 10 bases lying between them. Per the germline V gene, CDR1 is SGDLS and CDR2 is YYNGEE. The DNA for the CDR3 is TGTGCCAGCAGCGTGGAGGGAGCAAGCAATCAGCCCCAGCATTTT. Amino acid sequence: CASSVEGASNQPQHF.